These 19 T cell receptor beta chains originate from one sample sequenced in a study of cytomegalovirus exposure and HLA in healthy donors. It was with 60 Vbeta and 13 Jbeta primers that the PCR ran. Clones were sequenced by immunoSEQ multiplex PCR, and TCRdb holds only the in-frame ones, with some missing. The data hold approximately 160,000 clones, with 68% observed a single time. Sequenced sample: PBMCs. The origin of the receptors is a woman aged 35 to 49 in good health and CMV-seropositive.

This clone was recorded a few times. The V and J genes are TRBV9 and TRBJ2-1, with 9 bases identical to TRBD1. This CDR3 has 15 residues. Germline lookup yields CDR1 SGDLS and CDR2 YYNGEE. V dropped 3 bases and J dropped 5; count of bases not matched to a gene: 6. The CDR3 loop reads CASSGLGTGHNEQFF. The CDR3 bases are TGTGCCAGCAGCGGCCTCGGGACAGGGCACAATGAGCAGTTCTTC.

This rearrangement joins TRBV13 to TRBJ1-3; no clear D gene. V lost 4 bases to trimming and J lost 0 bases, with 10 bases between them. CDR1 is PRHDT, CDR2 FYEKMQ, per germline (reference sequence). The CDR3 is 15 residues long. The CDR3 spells CASSSDTSSGNTIYF. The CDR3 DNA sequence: TGTGCCAGCAGCTCCGACACCAGCTCTGGAAACACCATATATTTT. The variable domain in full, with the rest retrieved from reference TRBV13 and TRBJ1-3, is AAGVIQSPRHLIKEKRETATLKCYPIPRHDTVYWYQQGPGQDPQFLISFYEKMQSDKGSIPDRFSAQQFSDYHSELNMSSLELGDSALYFCASSSDTSSGNTIYFGEGSWLTVV.

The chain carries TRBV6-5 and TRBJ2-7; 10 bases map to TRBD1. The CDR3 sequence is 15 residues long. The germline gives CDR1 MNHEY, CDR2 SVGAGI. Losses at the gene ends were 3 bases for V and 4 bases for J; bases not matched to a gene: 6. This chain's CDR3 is CASSYQTGGLYEQYF. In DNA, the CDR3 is TGTGCCAGCAGTTATCAGACAGGGGGCTTGTACGAGCAGTACTTC.

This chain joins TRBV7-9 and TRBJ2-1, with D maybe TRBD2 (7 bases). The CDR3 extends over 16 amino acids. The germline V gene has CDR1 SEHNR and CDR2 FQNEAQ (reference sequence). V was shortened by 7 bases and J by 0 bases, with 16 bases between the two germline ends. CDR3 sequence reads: CASTPGASGSYNEQFF. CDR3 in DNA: TGTGCCAGCACCCCAGGGGCTAGCGGCTCCTACAATGAGCAGTTCTTC.

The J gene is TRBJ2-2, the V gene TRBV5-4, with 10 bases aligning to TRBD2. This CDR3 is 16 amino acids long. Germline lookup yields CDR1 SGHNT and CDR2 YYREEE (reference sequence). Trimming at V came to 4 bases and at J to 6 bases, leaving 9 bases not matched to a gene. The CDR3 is CASSRRLAGDAGELFF. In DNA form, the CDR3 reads TGTGCCAGCAGCCGCCGGCTAGCGGGAGACGCCGGGGAGCTGTTTTTT.

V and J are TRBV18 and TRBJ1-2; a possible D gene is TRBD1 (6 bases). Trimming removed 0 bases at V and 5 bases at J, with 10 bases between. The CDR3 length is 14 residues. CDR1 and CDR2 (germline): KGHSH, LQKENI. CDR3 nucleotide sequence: TGTGCCAGCTCACCACCGTCAGGGACATATGGCTACACCTTC. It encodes CASSPPSGTYGYTF.

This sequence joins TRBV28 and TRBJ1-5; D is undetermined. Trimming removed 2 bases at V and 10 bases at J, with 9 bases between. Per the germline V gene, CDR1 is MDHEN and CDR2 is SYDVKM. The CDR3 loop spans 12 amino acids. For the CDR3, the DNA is TGTGCCAGCAGTTTAATGGAGGGACCCCAGCATTTT. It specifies CASSLMEGPQHF.

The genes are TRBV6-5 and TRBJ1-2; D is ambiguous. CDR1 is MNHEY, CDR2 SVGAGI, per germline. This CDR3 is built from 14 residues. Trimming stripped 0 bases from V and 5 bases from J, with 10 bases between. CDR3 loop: CASSYSGRSYGYTF. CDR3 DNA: TGTGCCAGCAGTTACTCGGGCAGATCATATGGCTACACCTTC.

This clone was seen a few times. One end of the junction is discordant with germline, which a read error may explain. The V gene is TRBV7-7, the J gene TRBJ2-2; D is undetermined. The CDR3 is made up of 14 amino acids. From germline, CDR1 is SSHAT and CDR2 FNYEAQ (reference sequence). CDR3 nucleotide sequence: TGTGCTAGCAGCTCCTCACCAGGCACCGGGGAGCTGTTTTTT. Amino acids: CASSSSPGTGELFF.

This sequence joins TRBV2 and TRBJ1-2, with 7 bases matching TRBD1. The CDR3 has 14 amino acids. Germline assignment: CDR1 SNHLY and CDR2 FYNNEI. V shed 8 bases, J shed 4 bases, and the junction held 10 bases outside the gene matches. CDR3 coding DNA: TGTGCCAGCCAGACAGGGCTGCTCCGCTATGGCTACACCTTC. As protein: CASQTGLLRYGYTF. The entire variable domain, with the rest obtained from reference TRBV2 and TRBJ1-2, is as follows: EPEVTQTPSHQVTQMGQEVILRCVPISNHLYFYWYRQILGQKVEFLVSFYNNEISEKSEIFDDQFSVERPDGSNFTLKIRSTKLEDSAMYFCASQTGLLRYGYTFGSGTRLTVV.

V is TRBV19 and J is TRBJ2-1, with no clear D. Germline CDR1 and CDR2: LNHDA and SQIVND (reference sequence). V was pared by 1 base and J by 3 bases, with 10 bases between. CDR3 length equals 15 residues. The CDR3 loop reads CASSIVLYLYNEQFF. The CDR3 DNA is TGTGCCAGTAGTATAGTACTCTATCTCTACAATGAGCAGTTCTTC.

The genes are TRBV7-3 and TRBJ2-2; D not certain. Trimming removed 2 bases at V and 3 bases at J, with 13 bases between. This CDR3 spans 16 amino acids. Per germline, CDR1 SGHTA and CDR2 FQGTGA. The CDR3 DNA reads TGTGCCAGCAGCTTAGGTGTAGTCCGGGACACCGGGGAGCTGTTTTTT. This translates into CASSLGVVRDTGELFF.

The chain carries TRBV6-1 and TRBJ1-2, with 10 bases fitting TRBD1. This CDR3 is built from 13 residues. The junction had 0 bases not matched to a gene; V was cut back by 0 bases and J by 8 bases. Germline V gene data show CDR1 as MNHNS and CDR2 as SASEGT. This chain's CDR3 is CASSEAGQGGYTF. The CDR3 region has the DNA TGTGCCAGCAGTGAAGCGGGACAGGGGGGCTACACCTTC.

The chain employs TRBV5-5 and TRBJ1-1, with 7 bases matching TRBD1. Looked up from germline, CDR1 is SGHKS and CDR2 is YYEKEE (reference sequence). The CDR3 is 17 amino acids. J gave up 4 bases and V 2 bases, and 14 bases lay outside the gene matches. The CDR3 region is CASSFRSGLRQGTEAFF. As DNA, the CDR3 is TGTGCCAGCAGCTTTCGGAGTGGACTAAGACAGGGCACTGAAGCTTTCTTT.

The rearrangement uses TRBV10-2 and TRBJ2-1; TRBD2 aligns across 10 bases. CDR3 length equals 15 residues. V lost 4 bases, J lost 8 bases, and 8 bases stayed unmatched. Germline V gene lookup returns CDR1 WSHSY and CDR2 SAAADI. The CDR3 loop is CASSVQRGGRDEQFF. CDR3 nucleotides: TGCGCCAGCAGTGTTCAGCGGGGGGGCCGCGATGAGCAGTTCTTC.

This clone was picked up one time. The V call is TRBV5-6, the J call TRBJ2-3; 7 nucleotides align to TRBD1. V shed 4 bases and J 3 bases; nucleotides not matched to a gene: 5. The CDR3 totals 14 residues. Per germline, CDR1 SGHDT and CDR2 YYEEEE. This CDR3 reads CASSPRQGTDTQYF. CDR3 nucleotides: TGTGCCAGCAGCCCTAGACAGGGAACAGATACGCAGTATTTT.

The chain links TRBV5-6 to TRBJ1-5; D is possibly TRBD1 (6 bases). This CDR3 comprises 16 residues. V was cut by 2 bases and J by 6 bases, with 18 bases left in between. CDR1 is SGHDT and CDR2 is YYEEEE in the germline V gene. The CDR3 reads CASSLFGTGPGQPQHF. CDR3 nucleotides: TGTGCCAGCAGCTTATTCGGCACAGGGCCAGGTCAGCCCCAGCATTTT.

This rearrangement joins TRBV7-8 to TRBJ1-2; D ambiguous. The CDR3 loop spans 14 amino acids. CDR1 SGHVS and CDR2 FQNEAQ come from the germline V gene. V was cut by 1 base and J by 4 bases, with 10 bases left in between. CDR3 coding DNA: TGTGCCAGCAGCTTAGTACAGCAGTCCTATGGCTACACCTTC. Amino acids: CASSLVQQSYGYTF. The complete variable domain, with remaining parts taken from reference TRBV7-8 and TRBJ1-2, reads GAGVSQSPRYKVAKRGQDVALRCDPISGHVSLFWYQQALGQGPEFLTYFQNEAQLDKSGLPSDRFFAERPEGSVSTLKIQRTQQEDSAVYLCASSLVQQSYGYTFGSGTRLTVV.

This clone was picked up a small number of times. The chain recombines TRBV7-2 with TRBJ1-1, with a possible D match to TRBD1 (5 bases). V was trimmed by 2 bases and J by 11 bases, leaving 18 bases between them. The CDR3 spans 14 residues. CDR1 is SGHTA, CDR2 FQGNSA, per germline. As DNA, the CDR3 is TGTGCCAGCAGCTTATCCCGGGAGGGGCCGGCGGCTTTCTTT. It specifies CASSLSREGPAAFF. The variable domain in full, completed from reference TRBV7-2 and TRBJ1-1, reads GAGVSQSPSNKVTEKGKDVELRCDPISGHTALYWYRQSLGQGLEFLIYFQGNSAPDKSGLPSDRFSAERTGGSVSTLTIQRTQQEDSAVYLCASSLSREGPAAFFGQGTRLTVV.